The next 18 T cell receptor beta chains were all read from a single sample in a study of early T cells in non-severe SARS-CoV-2 infection. From the 5' RACE reads, TCRdb called clonotypes with MiXCR, one entry per CDR3 protein. The repertoire holds about 39,000 distinct CDR3 sequences, with 4.5% to 7% as singletons. The sequenced sample was whole blood, obtained at baseline. Every receptor here comes from an adult who was a healthcare worker with PCR-confirmed SARS-CoV-2 infection or an uninfected control (not recorded which).

This clonotype was seen many times. V usage is TRBV5-1 and J usage is TRBJ2-7, with 8 bases fitting TRBD2. Trimming cost V 5 bases and J 0 bases; bases outside gene matches: 4. Germline assignment: CDR1 SGHRS and CDR2 YFSETQ. CDR3 length equals 14 residues. The DNA of the CDR3 is TGCGCCAGCAGACTAGCGGCAAGCTCCTACGAGCAGTACTTC. Amino acids: CASRLAASSYEQYF. Using reference TRBV5-1 and TRBJ2-7 for the parts outside the CDR3, the full variable domain is KAGVTQTPRYLIKTRGQQVTLSCSPISGHRSVSWYQQTPGQGLQFLFEYFSETQRNKGNFPGRFSGRQFSNSRSEMNVSTLELGDSALYLCASRLAASSYEQYFGPGTRLTVT.

The table lists this clonotype with many counts. The V gene is TRBV20-1, the J gene TRBJ1-2; D possibly corresponds to TRBD1 (5 bases). V was trimmed by 4 bases and J by 9 bases, leaving 9 bases between them. Germline V gene data show CDR1 as DFQATT and CDR2 as SNEGSKA (reference sequence). The CDR3 is 10 amino acids. DNA of the CDR3: TGCAGTGCTAACCAGGACAGCTACACCTTC. It specifies CSANQDSYTF.

This clonotype was seen ten or more times. V gene TRBV3-1 combines with J gene TRBJ2-5; D ambiguous. CDR3 length equals 14 residues. Trimming took 4 bases from V and 5 from J, leaving 14 bases between them. Germline lookup yields CDR1 LGHDT and CDR2 YNNKEL (reference sequence). The CDR3 loop is CASSPSALLETQYF. The CDR3 coding sequence is TGTGCCAGCAGCCCGTCGGCGCTCCTTGAGACCCAGTACTTC.

This clonotype has ten or more counts. This chain links TRBV3-1 with TRBJ2-7; TRBD2 aligns across 7 bases. V lost 4 bases, J lost 3 bases, and 6 bases stayed unmatched. This CDR3 spans 14 amino acids. CDR1 is LGHDT and CDR2 is YNNKEL in the germline V gene (reference sequence). The CDR3 protein is CASSRGGTLYEQYF. Written as DNA, the CDR3 is TGTGCCAGCAGCCGCGGGGGTACTCTCTACGAGCAGTACTTC.

This clonotype was detected ten times or more. The rearrangement joins TRBV28 to TRBJ1-4; 9 nucleotides line up with TRBD1. CDR3 size: 15 residues. Trimming removed 2 bases from V and 11 bases from J; junction bases left unmatched: 9. The germline CDR1 and CDR2 sequences are MDHEN and SYDVKM. The CDR3: CASSLGHRGQGKLFF. The CDR3 DNA is TGTGCCAGCAGTTTAGGCCACAGGGGGCAAGGCAAACTGTTTTTT. Together with reference TRBV28 and TRBJ1-4, the CDR3 gives the full variable domain: DVKVTQSSRYLVKRTGEKVFLECVQDMDHENMFWYRQDPGLGLRLIYFSYDVKMKEKGDIPEGYSVSREKKERFSLILESASTNQTSMYLCASSLGHRGQGKLFFGSGTQLSVL.

This clonotype was counted ten times or more. V is TRBV20-1 and J is TRBJ2-5, with D uncertain. The CDR3 length is 14 residues. CDR1 and CDR2 (germline): DFQATT, SNEGSKA (reference sequence). The ends were cut back, 0 bases at V and 1 base at J, with 9 bases in the middle. Written as DNA, the CDR3 is TGCAGTGCTAGAGATTTTCAGGCCCAAGAGACCCAGTACTTC. Translation: CSARDFQAQETQYF.

This clonotype was recorded many times. The rearrangement links TRBV5-4 to TRBJ2-3; 11 bases map to TRBD2. CDR3 size: 14 residues. Germline values: CDR1 SGHNT, CDR2 YYREEE (reference sequence). V lost 5 bases to trimming and J lost 7 bases; unmatched junction nucleotides: 6. CDR3 sequence reads: CASRQTSGKNTQYF. DNA for the CDR3: TGTGCCAGCAGACAGACTAGCGGGAAGAATACGCAGTATTTT.

This rearrangement joins TRBV7-9 to TRBJ1-2; D may be TRBD1 (5 bases). The germline gives CDR1 SEHNR, CDR2 FQNEAQ (reference sequence). The CDR3 is 15 amino acids. V was shortened by 1 base and J by 1 base, with 10 bases between the two germline ends. The CDR3 coding sequence is TGTGCCAGCAGCTTAGGCGACAGTTTTAACTATGGCTACACCTTC. Its protein is CASSLGDSFNYGYTF.

In this sample, this clonotype turned up many times. The chain joins TRBV6-1 to TRBJ2-1; D gene unclear. The CDR3 sequence is 13 residues long. Germline CDR1 and CDR2: MNHNS and SASEGT. With 5 bases removed from V and 3 bases from J, the gap between germline ends came to 8 bases. The CDR3 DNA reads as TGTGCCAGCAGTTTAAACCACTACAATGAGCAGTTCTTC. Protein sequence: CASSLNHYNEQFF.

The chain is built from TRBV7-9 and TRBJ2-1; TRBD1 agrees at 9 bases. Germline V gene lookup returns CDR1 SEHNR and CDR2 FQNEAQ (reference sequence). The CDR3 runs to 16 residues. After removal of 6 bases from V and 4 bases from J, the junction contained 10 bases not matched to a gene. CDR3 in DNA: TGTGCCAGCAGGCCCGACAGGGGGTTAAAGTACAATGAGCAGTTCTTC. Amino acid sequence: CASRPDRGLKYNEQFF.

The rearrangement uses TRBV3-1 and TRBJ2-7; D is possibly TRBD1 (6 bases). Trimming stripped 6 bases from V and 6 bases from J, with 21 bases between. CDR3 size: 15 residues. The V gene's germline CDR1 is LGHDT and CDR2 YNNKEL (reference sequence). The CDR3 nucleotides are TGTGCCAGCAGTCGGGACAAGGGGATTTCAGCCGAGCAGTACTTC. It codes for CASSRDKGISAEQYF.

This clonotype was found many times. The chain joins TRBV12-5 to TRBJ1-1; D gene uncertain. CDR3 length: 16 amino acids. CDR1 and CDR2 (germline): LGHNT, FRNRAP. Trimming cost V 1 base and J 4 bases, with 16 bases left between them. CDR3 region: CASGLAPSGLGTEAFF. The CDR3 DNA reads TGTGCTAGTGGTTTGGCGCCATCGGGGTTGGGCACTGAAGCTTTCTTT.

This clonotype has at least ten counts. The rearrangement joins TRBV5-8 to TRBJ2-7; D is perhaps TRBD1 (5 bases). CDR3 length equals 15 residues. The V and J ends lost 0 bases and 1 base respectively, with 11 bases between them. From germline, CDR1 is SGHTS and CDR2 YDEGEE. The CDR3 loop reads CASSLGTPSSYEQYF. CDR3 in DNA: TGTGCCAGCAGCTTGGGGACACCTTCTTCCTACGAGCAGTACTTC.

This clonotype came up many times. The rearrangement links TRBV4-2 to TRBJ2-1; TRBD2 matches at 10 bases. The germline V gene encodes CDR1 LGHNA and CDR2 YNFKEQ. V dropped 1 base and J dropped 4; count of bases not matched to a gene: 13. The CDR3 is made up of 19 amino acids. The CDR3 DNA is TGTGCCAGCAGCCAAGTCCCCGGTATAGCGGGGGGCGGATACAATGAGCAGTTCTTC. Its translation is CASSQVPGIAGGGYNEQFF.

This clonotype came up many times. V usage is TRBV7-6 and J usage is TRBJ2-5; the D gene is possibly TRBD2 (5 bases). The germline CDR1 and CDR2 sequences are SGHVS and FNYEAQ. The CDR3 runs 16 residues. With 0 bases removed from V and 1 base from J, the gap between germline ends came to 12 bases. CDR3 amino acids: CASSLAVERPQETQYF. DNA of the CDR3: TGTGCCAGCAGCTTAGCTGTCGAGCGGCCCCAAGAGACCCAGTACTTC.

This clonotype was detected ten times or more. The chain has TRBV25-1 and TRBJ2-3; the D gene is possibly TRBD1 (5 bases). There are 13 residues in the CDR3. V lost 7 bases, J lost 2 bases, and 10 bases lay in between. Germline lookup yields CDR1 MGHDK and CDR2 SYGVNS. The CDR3 DNA reads TGTGCCAGCAATCGACAGTACACAGATACGCAGTATTTT. It codes for CASNRQYTDTQYF.

In its sample, this clonotype was seen many times. The V gene is TRBV6-5, the J gene TRBJ2-2; D may be TRBD1 (6 bases). The CDR3 is 15 residues long. CDR1 is MNHEY and CDR2 is SVGAGI in the germline V gene. Trimming cost V 1 base and J 6 bases, with 12 bases left between them. The CDR3 coding sequence is TGTGCCAGCAGTTACTTGGTTTCAGGGGCCGGGGAGCTGTTTTTT. Its translation: CASSYLVSGAGELFF.

At least ten counts were recorded for this clonotype. The chain joins TRBV27 to TRBJ2-5; no clear D gene. The CDR3 consists of 15 residues. CDR1 and CDR2 from the germline V gene are MNHEY and SMNVEV (reference sequence). V lost 4 bases to trimming and J lost 2 bases, with 14 bases between them. The CDR3 reads CASSSDIPPQETQYF. The CDR3 nucleotides are TGTGCCAGCAGTTCAGATATTCCCCCTCAAGAGACCCAGTACTTC.